Presented here are 15 T cell receptor beta chains from one specimen sequenced in a study of blood T cell repertoires in COVID-19. Assay: immunoSEQ multiplex PCR; the TCRdb copy retains only in-frame clones and omits some. The sample records about 270,000 clones, roughly 84% being singletons. Sample: peripheral blood. The source is a woman between 18 and 29 years old with acute or convalescent COVID-19.

This clone was recorded a few times. The chain combines TRBV12-3 or TRBV12-4 with TRBJ1-2; no firm D call. V was cut by 6 bases and J by 7 bases, with 12 bases left in between. The CDR3 is 12 amino acids. The CDR3 spells CASSLGGSGYTF. CDR3 DNA: TGTGCCAGCAGCCTAGGTGGATCTGGCTACACCTTC.

The genes are TRBV11-3 and TRBJ2-3, with D perhaps TRBD2 (5 bases). V gave up 5 bases and J gave up 3 bases, with 15 bases separating them. The CDR3 totals 15 residues. The germline V gene has CDR1 SGHNT and CDR2 YENEEA. CDR3 in amino acids: CASSLGRGQTDTQYF. CDR3 sequence (DNA): TGTGCCAGCAGCCTAGGGAGAGGCCAGACAGATACGCAGTATTTT.

The J gene is TRBJ1-2, the V gene TRBV7-8, with D uncertain. Germline values: CDR1 SGHVS, CDR2 FQNEAQ. The CDR3 has 14 residues. V was shortened by 1 base and J by 3 bases, with 9 bases between the two germline ends. CDR3 sequence: CASSLGVRDYGYTF. The CDR3 bases are TGTGCCAGCAGCTTAGGGGTGAGGGACTATGGCTACACCTTC. Looking up the rest from reference TRBV7-8 and TRBJ1-2 gives the full variable domain: GAGVSQSPRYKVAKRGQDVALRCDPISGHVSLFWYQQALGQGPEFLTYFQNEAQLDKSGLPSDRFFAERPEGSVSTLKIQRTQQEDSAVYLCASSLGVRDYGYTFGSGTRLTVV.

The chain is built from TRBV9 and TRBJ2-5, with 8 bases aligning to TRBD2. V lost 0 bases and J lost 5; bases outside the gene matches: 6. The CDR3 runs to 15 residues. Per the germline V gene, CDR1 is SGDLS and CDR2 is YYNGEE. CDR3 in amino acids: CASSVVSGGGETQYF. The CDR3 region has the DNA TGTGCCAGCAGCGTAGTCTCGGGAGGGGGGGAGACCCAGTACTTC.

The chain couples TRBV4-2 to TRBJ2-1; D is unclear. From germline, CDR1 is LGHNA and CDR2 YNFKEQ. The CDR3 spans 15 residues. V lost 0 bases and J lost 6, with 12 bases in between. CDR3 protein: CASSQDGRWANEQFF. In DNA form, the CDR3 reads TGTGCCAGCAGCCAAGATGGTAGGTGGGCCAATGAGCAGTTCTTC.

Remarks on this clone: Other DNA sequences in this sample translate to the same CDR3. This chain connects TRBV5-1 to TRBJ2-7, with a weak D call TRBD1 (5 bases). V was clipped by 0 bases and J by 4 bases, with 8 bases between them. Germline-derived CDR1 and CDR2 are SGHRS and YFSETQ. This CDR3 is built from 13 residues. CDR3 sequence (DNA): TGCGCCAGCAGCTTGGGACAGAATTACGAGCAGTACTTC. It encodes CASSLGQNYEQYF.

V gene TRBV7-6 combines with J gene TRBJ2-7; TRBD2 agrees at 13 bases. V shed 5 bases and J 1 base; nucleotides not matched to a gene: 8. Germline values: CDR1 SGHVS, CDR2 FNYEAQ. The CDR3 sequence is 17 residues long. In DNA, the CDR3 is TGTGCCAGCAGCAAAATCCAACTAGCGGGAGGGTCCTACGAGCAGTACTTC. This gives the protein CASSKIQLAGGSYEQYF.

The J gene is TRBJ1-1, the V gene TRBV18; unclear D gene. Germline values: CDR1 KGHSH, CDR2 LQKENI. The CDR3 length is 16 residues. Trimming stripped 7 bases from V and 0 bases from J, with 18 bases between. The CDR3 nucleotides are TGTGCCAGCTTTCACCAAGGTTCAGGTATGAACACTGAAGCTTTCTTT. Translated, it gives CASFHQGSGMNTEAFF.

The chain carries TRBV7-9 and TRBJ2-1; the match to TRBD2 covers 13 bases. Looked up from germline, CDR1 is SEHNR and CDR2 is FQNEAQ (reference sequence). V shed 4 bases, J shed 5 bases, and the junction held 14 bases outside the gene matches. The length of the CDR3 is 19 residues. Here the CDR3 reads CASSSHRLAGGFGDNEQFF. CDR3 in DNA: TGTGCCAGCAGCTCGCACCGACTAGCGGGAGGCTTTGGGGACAATGAGCAGTTCTTC.

The chain uses TRBV11-2 and TRBJ1-3; 8 bases line up with TRBD1. The germline V gene encodes CDR1 SGHAT and CDR2 FQNNGV. V lost 5 bases and J lost 4; bases outside the gene matches: 10. This CDR3 has 16 amino acids. CDR3 DNA sequence: TGTGCCAGCAGCATGGACAGGGAACTGGAGGGAAACACCATATATTTT. It encodes CASSMDRELEGNTIYF.

V is TRBV2 and J is TRBJ2-5; 7 bases line up with TRBD1. The CDR3 totals 13 residues. Germline V gene sequence: CDR1 SNHLY, CDR2 FYNNEI. V gave up 7 bases and J gave up 1 base; unmatched junction bases: 3. CDR3 sequence (DNA): TGTGCCAGCAAGGGACAGCTCCAAGAGACCCAGTACTTC. Its translation: CASKGQLQETQYF.

The table lists this clone with a few counts. As DNA, the CDR3 is TGCGCCAGCAGCAAGACGGGACAGGGAGGCACCGGGGAGCTGTTTTTT. Residues: CASSKTGQGGTGELFF. The chain is built from TRBV5-1 and TRBJ2-2; 9 bases match TRBD1. V was clipped by 4 bases and J by 4 bases; unmatched bases: 8. Germline lookup yields CDR1 SGHRS and CDR2 YFSETQ. This CDR3 has 16 amino acids.

As DNA, the CDR3 is TGTGCCAGTCAAAGACTGGCTGAAAAACTGTTTTTT. This encodes CASQRLAEKLFF. The chain links TRBV19 to TRBJ1-4; no clear D gene. V was shortened by 8 bases and J by 7 bases, with 11 bases between the two germline ends. The CDR3 consists of 12 residues. Germline loops: CDR1 LNHDA, CDR2 SQIVND (reference sequence).

The V and J genes are TRBV18 and TRBJ1-4, with D tentatively TRBD1 (6 bases). V was shortened by 1 base and J by 8 bases, with 17 bases between the two germline ends. The V gene's germline CDR1 is KGHSH and CDR2 LQKENI. The CDR3 covers 16 residues. This CDR3 is CASSPRVQGSEEKLFF. The CDR3 region has the DNA TGTGCCAGCTCACCACGGGTACAGGGTAGCGAGGAAAAACTGTTTTTT.

V gene TRBV19 combines with J gene TRBJ2-5; 10 positions match TRBD2. The CDR3 runs 16 residues. Trimming cost V 4 bases and J 1 base; bases outside gene matches: 6. The germline gives CDR1 LNHDA, CDR2 SQIVND (reference sequence). CDR3 sequence reads: CASSKRLAGLQETQYF. CDR3 nucleotide sequence: TGTGCCAGTAGTAAAAGACTAGCGGGCCTCCAAGAGACCCAGTACTTC.